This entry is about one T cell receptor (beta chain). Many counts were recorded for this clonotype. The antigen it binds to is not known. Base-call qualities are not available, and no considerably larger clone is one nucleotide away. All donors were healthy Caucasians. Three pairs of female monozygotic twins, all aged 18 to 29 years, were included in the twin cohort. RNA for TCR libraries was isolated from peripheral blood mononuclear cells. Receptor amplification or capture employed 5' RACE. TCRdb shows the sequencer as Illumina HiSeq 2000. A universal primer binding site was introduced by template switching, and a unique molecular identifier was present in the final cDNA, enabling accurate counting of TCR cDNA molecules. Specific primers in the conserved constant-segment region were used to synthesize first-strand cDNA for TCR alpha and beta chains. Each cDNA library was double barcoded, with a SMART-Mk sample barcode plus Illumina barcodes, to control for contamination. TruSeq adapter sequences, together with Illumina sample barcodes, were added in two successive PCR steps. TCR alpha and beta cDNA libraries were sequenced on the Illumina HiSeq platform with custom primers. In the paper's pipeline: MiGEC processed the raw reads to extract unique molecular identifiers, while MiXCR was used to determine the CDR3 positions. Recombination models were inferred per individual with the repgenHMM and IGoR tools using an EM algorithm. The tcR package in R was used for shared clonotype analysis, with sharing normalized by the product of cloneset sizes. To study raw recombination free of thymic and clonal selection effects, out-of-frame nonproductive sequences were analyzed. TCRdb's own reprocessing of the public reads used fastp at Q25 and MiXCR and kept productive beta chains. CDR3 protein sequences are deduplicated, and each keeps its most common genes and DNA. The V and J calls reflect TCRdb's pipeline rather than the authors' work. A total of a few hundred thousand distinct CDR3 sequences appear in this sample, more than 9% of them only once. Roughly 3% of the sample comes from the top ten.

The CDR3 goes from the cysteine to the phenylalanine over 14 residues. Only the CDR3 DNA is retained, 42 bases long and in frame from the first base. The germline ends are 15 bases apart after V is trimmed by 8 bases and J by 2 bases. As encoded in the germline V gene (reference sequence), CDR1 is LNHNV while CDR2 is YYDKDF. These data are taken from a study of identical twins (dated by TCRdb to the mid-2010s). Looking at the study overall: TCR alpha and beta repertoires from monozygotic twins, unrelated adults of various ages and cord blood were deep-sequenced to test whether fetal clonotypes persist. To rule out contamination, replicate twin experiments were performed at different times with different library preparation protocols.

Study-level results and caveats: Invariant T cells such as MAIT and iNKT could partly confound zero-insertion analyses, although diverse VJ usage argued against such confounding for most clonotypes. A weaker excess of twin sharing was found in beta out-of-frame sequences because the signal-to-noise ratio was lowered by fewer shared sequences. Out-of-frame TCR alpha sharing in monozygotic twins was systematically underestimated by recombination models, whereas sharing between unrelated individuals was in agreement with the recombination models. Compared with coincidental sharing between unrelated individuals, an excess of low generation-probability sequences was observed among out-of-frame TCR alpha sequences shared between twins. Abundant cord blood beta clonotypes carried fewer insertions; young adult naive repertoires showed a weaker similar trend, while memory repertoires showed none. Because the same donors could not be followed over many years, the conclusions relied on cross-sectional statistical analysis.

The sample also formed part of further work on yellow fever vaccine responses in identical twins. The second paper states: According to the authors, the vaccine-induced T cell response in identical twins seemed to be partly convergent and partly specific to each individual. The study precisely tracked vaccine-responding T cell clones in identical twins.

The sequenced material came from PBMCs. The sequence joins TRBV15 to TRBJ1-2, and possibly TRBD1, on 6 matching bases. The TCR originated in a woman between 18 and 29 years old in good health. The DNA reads TGTGCCACCTCACAGGACAGATCCAACTATGGCTACACCTTC. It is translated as CATSQDRSNYGYTF.